Below are 27 T cell receptor beta chains sequenced from a single sample in a study of T cells in Graves' hyperthyroidism and ophthalmopathy. Amplified TCR beta CDR3 regions derived from RNA transcripts. First-round RT-PCR with HTBI primers amplified the TCR CDR3 region. TCRdb recomputed calls from the multiplex PCR reads with MiXCR, one row per CDR3 protein. The repertoire consists of 50,000 to 55,000 distinct CDR3 sequences, with approximately 48% occurring once and the leading ten covering just over 9%. Sequenced sample: blood. These receptor sequences come from a woman between 45 and 65 years old with Graves' ophthalmopathy.

The chain employs TRBV9 and TRBJ1-1; TRBD1 might be the D (5 bases). The germline V gene encodes CDR1 SGDLS and CDR2 YYNGEE. The CDR3 is 14 residues long. The germline V and J ends were trimmed by 0 bases and 5 bases, with 11 bases remaining between them. The CDR3, as DNA: TGTGCCAGCAGCGTAGGACAGCCCGGGACTGAAGCTTTCTTT. It codes for CASSVGQPGTEAFF.

The table lists this clonotype with many counts. The rearrangement joins TRBV11-1 to TRBJ1-1; 7 nucleotides line up with TRBD1. This CDR3 contains 13 residues. Germline CDR1 SGHAT, CDR2 FQDESV (reference sequence). V lost 3 bases to trimming and J lost 3 bases; unmatched junction nucleotides: 1. CDR3 sequence reads: CASSFGQDTEAFF. As DNA, the CDR3 is TGTGCCAGCAGCTTTGGACAGGACACTGAAGCTTTCTTT.

This clonotype was counted at least ten times. The V gene is TRBV7-2, the J gene TRBJ2-2; 8 bases align to TRBD1. This CDR3 contains 15 residues. The ends lost 7 bases at V and 6 bases at J; junction bases unmatched: 10. In germline, CDR1 is SGHTA, CDR2 FQGNSA. CDR3 sequence reads: CASTIGQGFAGELFF. As DNA, the CDR3 is TGTGCCAGCACAATCGGACAGGGATTTGCCGGGGAGCTGTTTTTT.

As for this clonotype: The conserved phenylalanine or tryptophan is not found at the CDR3 terminus, so this likely reflects a read error. This sequence joins TRBV11-2 and TRBJ2-5, with D possibly matching TRBD2 (6 bases). The ends were cut back, 4 bases at V and 5 bases at J, with 14 bases in the middle. This CDR3 has 14 amino acids. Germline V lookup: CDR1 SGHAT, CDR2 FQNNGV. CDR3 protein: CASSSRGVRETQYL. CDR3 coding DNA: TGTGCCAGCAGCTCCCGCGGGGTAAGGGAGACCCAGTACCTC.

Written as DNA, the CDR3 is TGTGCCACCAGCAGCCCTAGCGGGGAGCTGTTTTTT. Its translation: CATSSPSGELFF. This sequence joins TRBV15 and TRBJ2-2; no clear D gene. V dropped 3 bases and J dropped 7 bases, with 6 bases sitting between them. Germline V gene sequence: CDR1 LNHNV, CDR2 YYDKDF (reference sequence). CDR3 size: 12 residues.

To note about this clonotype: The CDR3 does not end in the conserved phenylalanine or tryptophan, so this is likely a read error. This chain joins TRBV9 and TRBJ2-3, with 11 bases matching TRBD2. J was trimmed by 0 bases and V by 5 bases; bases with no gene match: 5. Per the germline V gene, CDR1 is SGDLS and CDR2 is YYNGEE. The CDR3 has 16 amino acids. CDR3 sequence: CASSGTSGFSTDTQYL. DNA for the CDR3: TGTGCCAGCAGTGGGACTAGCGGCTTTAGCACAGATACGCAGTATTTG.

This clonotype came up many times. This may stem from a read error, because a much larger clone lies one nucleotide away. This chain links TRBV25-1 with TRBJ2-7, with 10 bases fitting TRBD1. Germline values: CDR1 MGHDK, CDR2 SYGVNS. The CDR3 runs to 14 residues. V trimming: 7 bases; J trimming: 6 bases; junction bases outside the gene matches: 9. The CDR3 spells CASTSGTGVSEQYF. The DNA for the CDR3 is TGTGCCAGCACCTCCGGGACAGGGGTGAGCGAGCAGTACTTC.

This clonotype was seen many times. The genes are TRBV5-8 and TRBJ2-7; 9 bases are a match to TRBD2. The CDR3 consists of 15 residues. V gave up 4 bases and J gave up 7 bases; unmatched junction bases: 12. The V gene's germline CDR1 is SGHTS and CDR2 YDEGEE. The CDR3 loop reads CASSGMAGGPGEQYF. The CDR3 nucleotides are TGTGCCAGCAGCGGGATGGCGGGAGGGCCAGGGGAGCAGTACTTC.

The CDR3 region is CASSAGGTATTRNYGYTF. DNA for the CDR3: TGTGCCAGCAGCGCGGGGGGGACAGCAACTACGAGAAACTATGGCTACACCTTC. V is TRBV7-6 and J is TRBJ1-2; 7 bases line up with TRBD1. The CDR3 loop spans 18 amino acids. Germline loops: CDR1 SGHVS, CDR2 FNYEAQ. V was clipped by 5 bases and J by 2 bases; unmatched bases: 17.

The chain couples TRBV28 to TRBJ1-5; no clear D gene. Trimming pared 8 bases from V and 4 bases from J, leaving 3 bases between. In germline, CDR1 is MDHEN, CDR2 SYDVKM. The CDR3 runs to 10 residues. CDR3 DNA: TGTGCCAGCGGGAATCAGCCCCAGCATTTT. This sequence encodes CASGNQPQHF.

The V and J genes are TRBV10-1 and TRBJ1-5; D is ambiguous. Germline V CDR1 and CDR2: WNHNN, SYGVQD (reference sequence). The CDR3 sequence is 16 residues long. The V end lost 4 bases, the J end lost 4 bases, and 17 bases lay between the germline ends. As DNA, the CDR3 is TGCGCCAGCAGTGCCTGGTCTGCGGGCAGTAATCAGCCCCAGCATTTT. Its protein product is CASSAWSAGSNQPQHF.

This clonotype was found many times. The chain carries TRBV6-6 and TRBJ2-7; D may correspond to TRBD1 or TRBD2 (5 bases each). V lost 6 bases to trimming and J lost 2 bases, with 14 bases between them. Germline V gene lookup returns CDR1 MNHNY and CDR2 SVGAGI (reference sequence). This CDR3 region has 14 residues. CDR3 bases: TGTGCCAGCAGCCGGGGCCCGGGCCCCTACGAGCAGTACTTC. It specifies CASSRGPGPYEQYF.

The CDR3 loop reads CASSPDSEETQYF. The CDR3 bases are TGTGCCAGCAGCCCGGACAGTGAAGAGACCCAGTACTTC. V usage is TRBV14 and J usage is TRBJ2-5; D is perhaps TRBD1 (6 bases). The CDR3 runs 13 residues. The germline CDR1 and CDR2 sequences are SGHDN and FVKESK. Trimming removed 4 bases from V and 3 bases from J, with 9 bases in between.

There are many counts of this clonotype. The gene calls are TRBV11-1 and TRBJ2-3; tentatively, D is TRBD1 (5 bases). Between the trimmed V and J ends, which lost 6 bases and 0 bases, there was a span of 10 bases. CDR1 and CDR2 (germline): SGHAT, FQDESV (reference sequence). This CDR3 has 14 amino acids. CDR3 bases: TGTGCCAGCAGTTTGAAGGGGAGCACAGATACGCAGTATTTT. Its protein is CASSLKGSTDTQYF.

In this sample, this clonotype turned up many times. The rearrangement joins TRBV9 to TRBJ2-2, with a possible D match to TRBD2 (7 bases). CDR1 is SGDLS and CDR2 is YYNGEE in the germline V gene. The CDR3 runs 16 residues. V was cut by 4 bases and J by 7 bases, with 20 bases left in between. CDR3 in amino acids: CASSTRGGAIGGELFF. The CDR3 DNA is TGTGCCAGCAGCACCAGAGGGGGGGCGATCGGCGGGGAGCTGTTTTTT.

In regard to this clonotype: In this CDR3 the conserved last residue, phenylalanine or tryptophan, is missing, so a read error is likely. The DNA is left out, because the CDR3 cannot be placed on it with certainty; the CDR3 is given as TCRdb lists it. The V call is TRBV7-3, the J call TRBJ1-1. The CDR3 is 10 amino acids in total, end residues counted. Looked up from germline, CDR1 is SGHTA and CDR2 is FQGTGA. CDR3 protein: CASSLKGARV.

Remarks on this clonotype: A junction boundary mismatches the germline segment, possibly from a read error. Here the CDR3 DNA reads TGTACCAGCAGTCAAAGGACAGGGGTGCACGAGCAGCACTTC. Protein sequence: CTSSQRTGVHEQHF. V usage is TRBV6-1 and J usage is TRBJ2-7; 9 bases fit TRBD1. The CDR3 consists of 14 residues. The germline gives CDR1 MNHNS, CDR2 SASEGT.

This clonotype was seen only a few times. V usage is TRBV27 and J usage is TRBJ2-7; TRBD2 aligns across 9 bases. This CDR3 spans 15 amino acids. The V segment lost 3 bases and the J segment 6 bases; nucleotides outside the gene matches: 9. Germline CDR1 is MNHEY and CDR2 is SMNVEV (reference sequence). The CDR3 nucleotides are TGTGCCAGCAGTTTTTATGCGGGAGGGAGTTTCGAGCAGTACTTC. This gives the protein CASSFYAGGSFEQYF.

As to this clonotype: Because the CDR3 is missing its conserved closing phenylalanine or tryptophan, this is likely a read error. The rearrangement links TRBV28 to TRBJ1-1, with TRBD1 matching over 9 bases. Germline lookup yields CDR1 MDHEN and CDR2 SYDVKM. The length of the CDR3 is 12 residues. The V and J ends lost 5 bases and 9 bases, in that order; junction bases with no gene match: 4. CDR3 in amino acids: CASSGTGNKAFL. CDR3 nucleotides: TGTGCCAGCAGTGGGACAGGGAACAAAGCTTTCTTG.

This clonotype has a count of ten or more. The chain has TRBV6-2 or TRBV6-3 and TRBJ2-3, with D possibly TRBD1 on 5 matching bases. CDR1 is MNHEY, CDR2 SVGEGT, per germline. This CDR3 has 13 residues. The ends were cut back, 5 bases at V and 10 bases at J, with 16 bases in the middle. The CDR3 here is CASSQSQGISQYF. For the CDR3, the DNA is TGTGCCAGCAGTCAGTCCCAGGGCATATCGCAGTATTTT.

As concerns this clonotype: A read error may explain this, as a much larger clone is one base away. The rearrangement uses TRBV4-3 and TRBJ2-2, with a weak D call TRBD2 (6 bases). CDR1 and CDR2 from the germline V gene are LGHNA and YSLEER. The CDR3 has 15 amino acids. CDR3 DNA sequence: TGCGCCAGCACCAAGGGACTCGACAAGACCGGGGAGCCGTTTTTT. Its protein product is CASTKGLDKTGEPFF.

This sequence joins TRBV5-1 and TRBJ2-5; 7 nucleotides align to TRBD2. Unmatched junction bases numbered 9, after V lost 6 bases and J lost 1 base. This CDR3 is built from 15 residues. CDR1 is SGHRS and CDR2 is YFSETQ in the germline V gene. The CDR3 DNA sequence: TGCGCCAGCACTCGGGGAGGGGCACTCCAAGAGACCCAGTACTTC. It yields the protein CASTRGGALQETQYF.

The chain joins TRBV10-1 to TRBJ2-3, with 8 bases lining up with TRBD2. J gave up 5 bases and V 3 bases, and 7 bases lay outside the gene matches. The CDR3 loop spans 15 amino acids. Germline CDR1 and CDR2: WNHNN and SYGVQD (reference sequence). Here the CDR3 reads CASSDGAGVGDTQYF. The CDR3 DNA reads TGCGCCAGCAGTGATGGAGCGGGAGTTGGAGATACGCAGTATTTT.

This clonotype was picked up many times. The chain has TRBV6-1 and TRBJ1-4; D is unclear. V was clipped by 4 bases and J by 8 bases, with 11 bases between them. Germline V lookup: CDR1 MNHNS, CDR2 SASEGT. The length of the CDR3 is 13 residues. CDR3 protein: CASSAQLGEKLFF. CDR3 nucleotide sequence: TGTGCCAGCAGTGCCCAGCTGGGGGAAAAACTGTTTTTT.

This clonotype occurred many times. This chain joins TRBV7-9 and TRBJ2-7; D is uncertain. V dropped 5 bases and J dropped 1 base, with 12 bases sitting between them. Germline loops: CDR1 SEHNR, CDR2 FQNEAQ (reference sequence). The CDR3 consists of 14 residues. CDR3 region: CASSQELASYEQYF. CDR3 DNA sequence: TGTGCCAGCAGCCAGGAGTTGGCGTCCTACGAGCAGTACTTC.

On this clonotype: This may come from a read error, since a much larger clone is one base off. This CDR3 fails to terminate in the conserved phenylalanine or tryptophan, so it likely reflects a read error. The J gene is TRBJ2-5, the V gene TRBV4-3; D remains unclear. V was clipped by 3 bases and J by 4 bases, with 18 bases between them. This CDR3 contains 16 residues. CDR1 is LGHNA, CDR2 YSLEER, per germline. Here the CDR3 DNA reads TGCGCCAGCAGCCAGGAAGCCAGCTCTTTGGGAGAGACCCAGTACTGC. It yields the protein CASSQEASSLGETQYC.

The chain uses TRBV20-1 and TRBJ2-2, with TRBD2 matching over 7 bases. Per germline, CDR1 DFQATT and CDR2 SNEGSKA (reference sequence). This CDR3 contains 12 residues. V was pared by 3 bases and J by 7 bases, with 2 bases of the junction left unmatched. The CDR3 spells CSASGEGGELFF. For the CDR3, the DNA is TGCAGTGCTAGTGGGGAGGGCGGGGAGCTGTTTTTT.